Listed below are T cell receptor beta chains from one sample, sequenced in a study of T cell repertoires in ileal Crohn's disease. Only in-frame clones appear in the TCRdb table, and some are missing; sequencing was by immunoSEQ multiplex PCR. This sample carries more than 8,500 clones, around 80% of them seen once, and the ten largest clones take less than 20%. The sample comprised ileal tissue. All receptors derive from an adult with Crohn's disease. CDR3s include the opening cysteine and the closing phenylalanine or tryptophan. A D gene is named only where the DNA matches it firmly. Not every row has a clone size; where given, it reads once, few, many or a size class.

D gene,V gene,J gene,clone size,CDR3 DNA,CDR3 protein
TRBD1,TRBV6-1,TRBJ2-7,NA,TGTGCCAGTAACCTCCGGGACAGGGGGCTCTACGAGCAGTACTTC,CASNLRDRGLYEQYF
TRBD2,TRBV10-1,TRBJ2-4,NA,TGCGCCAGCAGCGGGGGGGGGACACCCATGACCAAAAACATTCAGTACTTC,CASSGGGTPMTKNIQYF
NA,TRBV28,TRBJ2-2,NA,TGTGCCAGCAGTCTGTCCGGCGGGTCTAGCACCGGGGAGCTGTTTTTT,CASSLSGGSSTGELFF
NA,TRBV5-1,TRBJ2-3,NA,TGCGCCAGCAGCTTGGGGACAAGCACAGATACGCAGTATTTT,CASSLGTSTDTQYF
TRBD1,TRBV7-9,TRBJ2-7,NA,TGTGCCAGCAGCCTTGGGCAGGGGGTCTACGAGCAGTACTTC,CASSLGQGVYEQYF
TRBD2,TRBV4-2,TRBJ2-3,once,TGTGCCAGCAGCCGCATCCTCGGGACTAGTGGAGATACGCAGTATTTT,CASSRILGTSGDTQYF
NA,TRBV5-5,TRBJ1-6,once,TGTGCCAGCAGCTCAGGACAGCCTAATTCACCCCTCCACTTT,CASSSGQPNSPLHF
TRBD2,TRBV9,TRBJ2-1,NA,TGTGCCAGCAGCCCAGAATTGAGGCTAGCGGGAGGGAATGAGCAGTTCTTC,CASSPELRLAGGNEQFF
TRBD1,TRBV18,TRBJ1-2,NA,TGTGCCAGCTCACCGGAGACAGGGGGCGGCTATGGCTACACCTTC,CASSPETGGGYGYTF
NA,TRBV7-8,TRBJ2-7,few,TGTGCCAGCAGCCACAGGAGAAACTCCTACGAGCAGTACTTC,CASSHRRNSYEQYF
NA,TRBV10-3,TRBJ1-2,NA,TGTGCCATCAGGGCCCAGACAGGCGATAACTATGGCTACACCTTC,CAIRAQTGDNYGYTF
NA,TRBV5-1,TRBJ1-2,NA,TGCGCCAGCAGCGCGGGGACGGACGCAGCCTTAGGCTACACCTTC,CASSAGTDAALGYTF
NA,TRBV5-5,TRBJ1-5,NA,TGTGCCAGCAGCACCGCAGGGAATCGCAATCAGCCCCAGCATTTT,CASSTAGNRNQPQHF
NA,TRBV27,TRBJ2-3,NA,TGTGCCAGCAGATATCGTGGACTTAGCAGCCCAGATACGCAGTATTTT,CASRYRGLSSPDTQYF
TRBD1,TRBV11-2,TRBJ1-6,few,TGTGCCAGCAGCTCCCGGACAGGGGATAATTCACCCCTCCACTTT,CASSSRTGDNSPLHF
TRBD2,TRBV19,TRBJ2-1,NA,TGTGCCAGTAGTATACCCTCATGGGCTAGCGGGGATAATGAGCAGTTCTTC,CASSIPSWASGDNEQFF